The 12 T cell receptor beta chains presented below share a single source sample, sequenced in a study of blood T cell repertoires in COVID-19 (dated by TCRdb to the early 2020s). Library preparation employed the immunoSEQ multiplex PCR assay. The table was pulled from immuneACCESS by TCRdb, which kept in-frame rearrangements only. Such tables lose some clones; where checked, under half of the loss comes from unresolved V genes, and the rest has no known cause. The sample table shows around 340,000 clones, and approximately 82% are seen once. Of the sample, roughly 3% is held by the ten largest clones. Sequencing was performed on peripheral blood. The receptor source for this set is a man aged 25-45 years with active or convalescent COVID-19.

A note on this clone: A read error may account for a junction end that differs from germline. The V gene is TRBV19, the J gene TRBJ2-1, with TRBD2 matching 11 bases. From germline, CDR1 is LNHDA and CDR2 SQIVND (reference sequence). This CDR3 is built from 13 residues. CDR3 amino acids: CASSSSGTSGSVF. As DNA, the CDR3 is TGTGCCAGTAGTTCCAGCGGGACTAGCGGCTCCGTCTTC.

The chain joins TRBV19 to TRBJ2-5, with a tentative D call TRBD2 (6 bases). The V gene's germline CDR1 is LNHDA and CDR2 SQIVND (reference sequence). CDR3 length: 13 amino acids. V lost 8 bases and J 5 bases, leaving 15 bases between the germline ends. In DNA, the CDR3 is TGTGCCAGTCGCCAGGGACGGGAGGAGACCCAGTACTTC. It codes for CASRQGREETQYF.

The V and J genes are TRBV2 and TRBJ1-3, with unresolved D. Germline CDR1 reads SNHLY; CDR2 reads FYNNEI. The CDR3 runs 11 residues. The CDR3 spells CGALSGNTIYF. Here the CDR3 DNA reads TGTGGGGCCCTCTCTGGAAACACCATATATTTT.

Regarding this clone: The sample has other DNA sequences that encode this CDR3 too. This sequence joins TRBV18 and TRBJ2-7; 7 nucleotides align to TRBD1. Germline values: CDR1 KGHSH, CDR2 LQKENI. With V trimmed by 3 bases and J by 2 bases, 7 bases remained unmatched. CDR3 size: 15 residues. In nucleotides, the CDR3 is TGTGCCAGCTCACCGCCTTTGGGACAGACCTACGAGCAGTACTTC. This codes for CASSPPLGQTYEQYF.

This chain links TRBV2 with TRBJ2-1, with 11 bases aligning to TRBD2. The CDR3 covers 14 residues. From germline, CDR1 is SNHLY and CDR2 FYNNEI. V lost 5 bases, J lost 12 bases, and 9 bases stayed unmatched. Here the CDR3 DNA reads TGTGCCAGCAGTAGACTAGCGGGAACCCCTGGGCAGTTCTTC. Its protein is CASSRLAGTPGQFF.

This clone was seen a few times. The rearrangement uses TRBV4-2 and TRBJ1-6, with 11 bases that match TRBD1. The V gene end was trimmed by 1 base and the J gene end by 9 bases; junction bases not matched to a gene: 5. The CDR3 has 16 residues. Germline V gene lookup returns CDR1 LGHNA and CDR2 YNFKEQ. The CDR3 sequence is CASSQGGQGEGSPLHF. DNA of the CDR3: TGTGCCAGCAGCCAAGGGGGACAGGGGGAGGGTTCACCCCTCCACTTT.

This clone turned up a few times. The CDR3 spells CASSSRQGRGYTF. CDR3 bases: TGTGCCAGCAGCTCCCGACAGGGTCGAGGCTACACCTTC. This chain joins TRBV11-2 and TRBJ1-2, with TRBD1 matching over 7 bases. The CDR3 consists of 13 residues. V gave up 4 bases and J gave up 8 bases; unmatched junction bases: 7. Germline V gene sequence: CDR1 SGHAT, CDR2 FQNNGV.

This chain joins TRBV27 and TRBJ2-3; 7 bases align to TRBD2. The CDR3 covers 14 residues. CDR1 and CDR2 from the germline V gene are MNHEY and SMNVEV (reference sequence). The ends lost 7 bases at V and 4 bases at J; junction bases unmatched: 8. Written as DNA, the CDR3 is TGTGCCAGCACATGGCTAGCGGCTCCAGATACGCAGTATTTT. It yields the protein CASTWLAAPDTQYF.

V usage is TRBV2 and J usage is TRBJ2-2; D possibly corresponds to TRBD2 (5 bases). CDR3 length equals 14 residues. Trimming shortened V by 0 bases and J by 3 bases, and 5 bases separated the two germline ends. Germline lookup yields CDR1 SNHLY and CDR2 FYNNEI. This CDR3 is CASSEARDTGELFF. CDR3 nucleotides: TGTGCCAGCAGTGAAGCGAGGGACACCGGGGAGCTGTTTTTT.

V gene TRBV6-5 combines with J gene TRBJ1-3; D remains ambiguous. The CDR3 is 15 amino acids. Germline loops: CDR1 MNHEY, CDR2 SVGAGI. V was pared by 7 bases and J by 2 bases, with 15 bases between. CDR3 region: CASIRIWSTGNTIYF. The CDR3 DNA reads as TGTGCCAGCATTCGGATCTGGAGTACTGGAAACACCATATATTTT.

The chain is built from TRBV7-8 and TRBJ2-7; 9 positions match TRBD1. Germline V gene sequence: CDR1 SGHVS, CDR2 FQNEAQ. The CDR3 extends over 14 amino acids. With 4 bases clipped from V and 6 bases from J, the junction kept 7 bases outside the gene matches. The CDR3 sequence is CASSSGTGSLEQYF. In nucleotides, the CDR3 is TGTGCCAGCAGCTCCGGGACAGGGTCCCTCGAGCAGTACTTC.

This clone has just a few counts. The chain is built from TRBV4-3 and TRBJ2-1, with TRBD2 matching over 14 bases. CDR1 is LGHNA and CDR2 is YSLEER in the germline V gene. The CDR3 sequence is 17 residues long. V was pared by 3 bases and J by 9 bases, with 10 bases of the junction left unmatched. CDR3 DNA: TGCGCCAGCAGCCATGAGGGGACTAGCGGGAGAAATAGTGAGCAGTTCTTC. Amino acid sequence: CASSHEGTSGRNSEQFF.